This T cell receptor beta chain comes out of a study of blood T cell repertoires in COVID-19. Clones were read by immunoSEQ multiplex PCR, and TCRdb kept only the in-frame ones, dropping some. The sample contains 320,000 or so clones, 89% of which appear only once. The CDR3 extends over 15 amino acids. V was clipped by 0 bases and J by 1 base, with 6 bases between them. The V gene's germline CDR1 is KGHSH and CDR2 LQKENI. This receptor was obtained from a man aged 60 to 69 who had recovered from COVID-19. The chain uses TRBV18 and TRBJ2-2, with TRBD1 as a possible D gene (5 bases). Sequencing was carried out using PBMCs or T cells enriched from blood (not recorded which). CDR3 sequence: CASSPPGQNTGELFF. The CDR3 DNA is TGTGCCAGCTCACCACCAGGACAGAACACCGGGGAGCTGTTTTTT.